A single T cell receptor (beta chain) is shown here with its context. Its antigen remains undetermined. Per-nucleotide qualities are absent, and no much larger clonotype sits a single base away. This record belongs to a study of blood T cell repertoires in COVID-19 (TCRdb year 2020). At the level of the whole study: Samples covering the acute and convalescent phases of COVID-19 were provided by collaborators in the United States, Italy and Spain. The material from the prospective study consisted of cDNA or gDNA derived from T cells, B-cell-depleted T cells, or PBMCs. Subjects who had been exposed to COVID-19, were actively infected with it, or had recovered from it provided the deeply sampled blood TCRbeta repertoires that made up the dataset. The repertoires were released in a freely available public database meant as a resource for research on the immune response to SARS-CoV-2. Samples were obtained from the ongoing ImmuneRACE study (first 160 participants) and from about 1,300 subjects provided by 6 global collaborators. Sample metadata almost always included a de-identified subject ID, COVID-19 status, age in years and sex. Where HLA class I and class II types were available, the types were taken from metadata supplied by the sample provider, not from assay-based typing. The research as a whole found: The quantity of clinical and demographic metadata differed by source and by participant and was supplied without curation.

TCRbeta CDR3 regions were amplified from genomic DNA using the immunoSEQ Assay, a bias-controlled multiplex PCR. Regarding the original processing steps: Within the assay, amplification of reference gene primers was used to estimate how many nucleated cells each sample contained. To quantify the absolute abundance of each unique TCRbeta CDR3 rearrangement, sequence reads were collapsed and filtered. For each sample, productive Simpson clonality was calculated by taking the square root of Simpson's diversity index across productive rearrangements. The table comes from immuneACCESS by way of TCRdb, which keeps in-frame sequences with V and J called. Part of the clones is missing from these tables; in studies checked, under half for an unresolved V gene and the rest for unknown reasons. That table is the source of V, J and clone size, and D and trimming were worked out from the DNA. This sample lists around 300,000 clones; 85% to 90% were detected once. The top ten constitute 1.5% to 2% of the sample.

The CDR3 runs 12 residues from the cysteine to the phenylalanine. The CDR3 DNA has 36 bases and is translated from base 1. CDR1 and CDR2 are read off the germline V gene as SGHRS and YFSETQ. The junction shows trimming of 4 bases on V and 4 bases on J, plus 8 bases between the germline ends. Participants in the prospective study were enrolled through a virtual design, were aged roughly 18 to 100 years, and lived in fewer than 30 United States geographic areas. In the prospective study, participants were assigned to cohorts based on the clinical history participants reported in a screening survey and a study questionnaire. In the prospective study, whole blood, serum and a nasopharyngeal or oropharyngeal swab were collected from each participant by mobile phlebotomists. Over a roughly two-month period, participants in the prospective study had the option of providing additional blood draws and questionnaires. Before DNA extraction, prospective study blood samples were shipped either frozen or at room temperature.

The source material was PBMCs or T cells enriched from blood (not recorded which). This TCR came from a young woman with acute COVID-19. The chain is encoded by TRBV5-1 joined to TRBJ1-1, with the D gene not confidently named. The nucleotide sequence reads TGCGCCAGCAGCGGTGGAGGCACTGAAGCTTTCTTT. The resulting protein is CASSGGGTEAFF. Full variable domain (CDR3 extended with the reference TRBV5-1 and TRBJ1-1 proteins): KAGVTQTPRYLIKTRGQQVTLSCSPISGHRSVSWYQQTPGQGLQFLFEYFSETQRNKGNFPGRFSGRQFSNSRSEMNVSTLELGDSALYLCASSGGGTEAFFGQGTRLTVV.